These 18 T cell receptor beta chains were all obtained from the same sample, sequenced in a study of T-cell memory formation after mild COVID-19. From the 5' RACE reads, TCRdb called clonotypes with MiXCR, one entry per CDR3 protein. The sample lists under 600,000 distinct CDR3 sequences, less than 25% occurring once. The sequenced material came from PBMCs or a T cell subset sorted from them (not recorded which). The receptors originated from an adult woman who had mild COVID-19 (a few samples of this study predate the infection). Cell type and time point are not known.

CDR3 sequence (DNA): TGCAGTGCAACCGGGACCTCTGAGGCAGATACGCAGTATTTT. Translated: CSATGTSEADTQYF. This chain uses TRBV20-1 with TRBJ2-3, with D perhaps given as TRBD1 or TRBD2 (5 bases each). This CDR3 contains 14 residues. CDR1 is DFQATT and CDR2 is SNEGSKA in the germline V gene (reference sequence). The V end was cut by 6 bases, the J end by 4 bases, with 17 bases between.

The chain joins TRBV6-6 to TRBJ2-7; possible D gene TRBD1, 5 bases. CDR1 and CDR2 (germline): MNHNY, SVGAGI (reference sequence). CDR3 length equals 13 residues. Trimming stripped 7 bases from V and 6 bases from J, with 16 bases between. The CDR3 DNA reads as TGTGCCAGCAAACAGGTTAACGTCCTCGAGCAGTACTTC. This gives the protein CASKQVNVLEQYF.

The sample holds a few counts of this clonotype. The genes are TRBV29-1 and TRBJ1-1; maybe TRBD1 (6 bases). Germline CDR1 reads SQVTM; CDR2 reads ANQGSEA. CDR3 size: 12 residues. The germline V and J ends were trimmed by 8 bases and 6 bases, with 16 bases remaining between them. For the CDR3, the DNA is TGCAGCCTATCCCAGGGGAGGGCTGAAGCTTTCTTT. This sequence encodes CSLSQGRAEAFF.

The chain is built from TRBV20-1 and TRBJ2-1, with no clear D. The germline V gene has CDR1 DFQATT and CDR2 SNEGSKA (reference sequence). This CDR3 region has 14 residues. The V gene lost 1 base and the J gene lost 7 bases, with 14 bases spanning the gap. DNA for the CDR3: TGCAGTGCTAGAGGCTTGTCTAAACGAAATGAGCAGTTCTTC. Protein sequence: CSARGLSKRNEQFF.

This sequence joins TRBV29-1 and TRBJ2-7, with D perhaps TRBD1 (5 bases). Germline CDR1 is SQVTM and CDR2 is ANQGSEA. With 6 bases removed from V and 3 bases from J, the gap between germline ends came to 9 bases. There are 11 residues in the CDR3. CDR3 loop: CSVTDLYEQYF. For the CDR3, the DNA is TGCAGCGTGACAGACCTCTACGAGCAGTACTTC.

This clonotype was seen just once. This chain uses TRBV6-6 with TRBJ1-1; D not certain. V lost 9 bases, J lost 3 bases, and 23 bases lay in between. The CDR3 has 16 amino acids. Germline CDR1 and CDR2: MNHNY and SVGAGI (reference sequence). The CDR3 loop is CASGEIGGNADTEAFF. CDR3 nucleotides: TGTGCCAGTGGGGAAATCGGAGGGAACGCGGACACTGAAGCTTTCTTT.

This clonotype turned up a few times. The chain recombines TRBV7-2 with TRBJ2-3; either TRBD1 or TRBD2 may fit D (6 bases each). The V and J ends lost 7 bases and 2 bases respectively, with 13 bases between them. From germline, CDR1 is SGHTA and CDR2 FQGNSA. CDR3 length: 14 residues. The CDR3 nucleotides are TGTGCCAGCACCCGGGGGCGAAACACAGATACGCAGTATTTT. The encoded protein is CASTRGRNTDTQYF.

The chain joins TRBV3-1 to TRBJ1-3; maybe TRBD1 (5 bases). V gave up 4 bases and J gave up 0 bases, with 16 bases separating them. The CDR3 has 17 residues. From germline, CDR1 is LGHDT and CDR2 YNNKEL (reference sequence). The CDR3 DNA sequence: TGTGCCAGCAGCCTTCGGGACGGCGGTTTCTCTGGAAACACCATATATTTT. It is translated as CASSLRDGGFSGNTIYF.

This sequence joins TRBV5-6 and TRBJ2-7, with 10 bases identical to TRBD1. The CDR3 has 14 residues. The V segment lost 1 base and the J segment 6 bases; nucleotides outside the gene matches: 4. Germline lookup yields CDR1 SGHDT and CDR2 YYEEEE. The CDR3 DNA follows: TGTGCCAGCAGCTTGAGGGGACAGGGGACCGAGCAGTACTTC. Protein: CASSLRGQGTEQYF.

This chain connects TRBV7-9 to TRBJ1-1; D is unresolved. The CDR3 extends over 13 amino acids. V lost 8 bases and J lost 2, with 12 bases in between. Germline lookup yields CDR1 SEHNR and CDR2 FQNEAQ (reference sequence). CDR3 nucleotides: TGTGCCAGCCGGGAACTGACCAACACTGAAGCTTTCTTT. Its translation: CASRELTNTEAFF. The full variable domain, its missing parts supplied by reference TRBV7-9 and TRBJ1-1, is DTGVSQNPRHKITKRGQNVTFRCDPISEHNRLYWYRQTLGQGPEFLTYFQNEAQLEKSRLLSDRFSAERPKGSFSTLEIQRTEQGDSAMYLCASRELTNTEAFFGQGTRLTVV.

This clonotype has only a few counts. The chain employs TRBV3-1 and TRBJ2-5; D assignment may be TRBD1 or TRBD2 (5 bases each). Germline CDR1 LGHDT, CDR2 YNNKEL (reference sequence). The ends were cut back, 1 base at V and 0 bases at J, with 18 bases in the middle. The CDR3 covers 18 residues. CDR3 sequence reads: CASSQVRIAGGYQETQYF. CDR3 in DNA: TGTGCCAGCAGCCAAGTGAGGATTGCTGGGGGTTACCAAGAGACCCAGTACTTC.

The rearrangement links TRBV9 to TRBJ1-1; no definite D call. This CDR3 is 14 amino acids long. Trimming removed 4 bases from V and 4 bases from J, with 14 bases in between. Germline V CDR1 and CDR2: SGDLS, YYNGEE. The CDR3 nucleotides are TGTGCCAGCAGCCCCGAAGGGTGTTTCACTGAAGCTTTCTTT. This gives the protein CASSPEGCFTEAFF.

This clonotype was picked up a small number of times. V and J are TRBV5-4 and TRBJ2-3; TRBD2 agrees at 9 bases. V shed 4 bases and J 3 bases; nucleotides not matched to a gene: 6. Germline loops: CDR1 SGHNT, CDR2 YYREEE (reference sequence). The CDR3 contains 15 residues. This CDR3 reads CASSRSGGNTDTQYF. The CDR3 bases are TGTGCCAGCAGCCGGAGCGGGGGGAATACAGATACGCAGTATTTT.

This sequence joins TRBV6-6 and TRBJ1-3, with 8 nucleotides matching TRBD1. The CDR3 is made up of 18 amino acids. CDR1 is MNHNY and CDR2 is SVGAGI in the germline V gene (reference sequence). Unmatched junction bases numbered 16, after V lost 5 bases and J lost 4 bases. The CDR3: CASSPPTLLGQEGNTIYF. The CDR3 DNA reads TGTGCCAGCAGTCCTCCTACCCTCTTGGGACAGGAGGGAAACACCATATATTTT.

This clonotype was recorded many times. The chain carries TRBV18 and TRBJ2-3; D uncertain. The V and J ends lost 3 bases and 3 bases respectively, with 13 bases between them. The CDR3 has 15 residues. The V gene's germline CDR1 is KGHSH and CDR2 LQKENI. DNA of the CDR3: TGTGCCAGCTCACCGGAGCTCCTACGTACAGATACGCAGTATTTT. This codes for CASSPELLRTDTQYF.

Note on this clonotype: Since the CDR3 does not end with the conserved phenylalanine or tryptophan, this likely comes from a read error. The chain joins TRBV2 to TRBJ1-1; no reliable D call. The V end lost 6 bases, the J end lost 1 base, and 9 bases lay between the germline ends. Germline V CDR1 and CDR2: SNHLY, FYNNEI. The CDR3 sequence is 13 residues long. The DNA for the CDR3 is TGTGCCAGCAGGTGGACCCCGAACACTGAAGCTTTCATT. This encodes CASRWTPNTEAFI.

This clonotype was counted ten times or more. The V gene is TRBV4-3, the J gene TRBJ2-3; 9 bases agree with TRBD2. Germline V CDR1 and CDR2: LGHNA, YSLEER. The CDR3 contains 16 residues. The V gene end was trimmed by 0 bases and the J gene end by 10 bases; junction bases not matched to a gene: 11. CDR3 bases: TGCGCCAGCAGCCAAGAAGCCGGGACTAGCATGGGCGCGCAGTATTTT. Amino acids: CASSQEAGTSMGAQYF.

The chain is built from TRBV7-8 and TRBJ1-4; no firm D call. In germline, CDR1 is SGHVS, CDR2 FQNEAQ. V shed 1 base and J shed 8 bases, with 14 bases lying between them. The CDR3 is 15 amino acids. CDR3 region: CASSLDWAGDEKLFF. For the CDR3, the DNA is TGTGCCAGCAGCTTAGACTGGGCTGGAGACGAAAAACTGTTTTTT.